This TCR beta chain was identified during a study of tumor and adjacent non-tumor tissue in lung cancer. Whole-study context: Patients were aged roughly 30 to 76, approximately 11 men and 5 women, stage I to III. Each sample yielded roughly 4.2 million productive TCRbeta reads on average.

CDR1 and CDR2 from the germline V gene are LNHDA and SQIVND (reference sequence). Trimming took off 3 bases at V and 7 bases at J, with 10 bases between the two ends. The CDR3 length is 13 residues. RNA was extracted from bulk tissue without any cell sorting. Newly diagnosed lung cancer patients had thoracic surgery in China, August–November 2014, without prior chemotherapy. Study-level results: TCR diversity was significantly greater in tumor than normal lung tissue.

A modified ARM-PCR protocol with three rounds of nested PCR amplified TCRbeta. Each CDR3 protein gets one entry after TCRdb re-called the multiplex PCR reads with MiXCR. The top ten clones hold about a sixth of a sample with about 93,000 distinct CDR3 sequences, about 72% of them seen once. A remark on this clonotype: Its cognate antigen is unknown.

Sequenced input: lung tumor tissue. The chain uses TRBV19 and TRBJ1-3; D call uncertain. This clonotype originated in a man in his sixties with non-small cell lung cancer. Here the CDR3 reads CASSMWQWNTIYF. CDR3 nucleotides: TGTGCCAGTAGTATGTGGCAATGGAACACCATATATTTT.